Listed below are T cell receptor beta chains from one sample, sequenced in a study of blood T cell repertoires in COVID-19. Method: immunoSEQ multiplex PCR; TCRdb's copy keeps in-frame clones and lacks some. The table lists about 230,000 clones, 70% to 90% of them singletons. Input material: PBMCs or T cells enriched from blood (not recorded which). The receptor source for this set is a woman between 45 and 65 years old in a cohort exposed to, infected with or recovered from COVID-19 (not recorded which). Both conserved end residues are part of each CDR3. Each record gives: D gene, clone size, V gene, J gene, CDR3 protein, CDR3 DNA. D genes are given only for firm matches. Size tells how often a clone was seen (once, few, many) or the class of an expanded clone, and some rows leave it out.

.	.	TRBV6-1	TRBJ1-5	CASSEPRVSQPQHF	TGTGCCAGCAGTGAACCGAGGGTCAGTCAGCCCCAGCATTTT
TRBD1	.	TRBV29-1	TRBJ1-2	CSVEAGTGNRPYGYTF	TGCAGCGTTGAAGCCGGGACAGGAAATCGTCCCTATGGCTACACCTTC
.	.	TRBV19	TRBJ2-3	CASSIQAPDTQYF	TGTGCCAGTAGTATACAGGCCCCAGATACGCAGTATTTT
.	.	TRBV6-5	TRBJ2-7	CASSPPGSSSYEQYF	TGTGCCAGCAGTCCCCCGGGTTCGAGCTCCTACGAGCAGTACTTC
.	.	TRBV7-9	TRBJ2-6	CASSRGSGANVLTF	TGTGCCAGCAGCCGCGGCTCTGGGGCCAACGTCCTGACTTTC
TRBD2	once	TRBV5-1	TRBJ2-5	CASSLDVTVAGGRRETQYF	TGCGCCAGCAGCTTGGATGTTACTGTAGCGGGGGGGCGGAGAGAGACCCAGTACTTC
.	once	TRBV4-1	TRBJ2-5	CASSPDRPATQYF	TGCGCCAGCAGCCCAGACAGGCCCGCGACCCAGTACTTC
.	once	TRBV6-5	TRBJ1-2	CASTDRFGYTF	TGTGCCAGCACCGACAGGTTCGGCTACACCTTC
.	few	TRBV7-2	TRBJ2-2	CASSYPGVRSGELFF	TGTGCCAGCAGCTACCCGGGAGTAAGGTCCGGGGAGCTGTTTTTT
.	few	TRBV5-6	TRBJ1-1	CASSLHDRPNTEAFF	TGTGCCAGCAGTCTTCACGACAGGCCAAACACTGAAGCTTTCTTT
.	.	TRBV5-4	TRBJ2-5	CASSLAAGQETQYF	TGTGCCAGCAGCTTGGCGGCAGGGCAAGAGACCCAGTACTTC
.	once	TRBV30	TRBJ1-2	CAAPGQPYGYTF	TGTGCCGCCCCCGGACAGCCCTATGGCTACACCTTC
.	.	TRBV7-2	TRBJ2-2	CASSLMATGELFF	TGTGCCAGCAGCTTAATGGCAACCGGGGAGCTGTTTTTT
TRBD2	once	TRBV3-1/TRBV3-2	TRBJ2-5	CASSPSGLAVETQYF	TGTGCCAGCAGCCCCTCGGGACTAGCGGTAGAGACCCAGTACTTC
.	.	TRBV13	TRBJ2-7	CASTEGQSSYEQYF	TGTGCCAGCACCGAAGGACAGAGCTCCTACGAGCAGTACTTC
.	.	TRBV24-1	TRBJ2-3	CATSERGDTQYF	TGTGCCACCAGTGAAAGAGGAGATACGCAGTATTTT
.	.	TRBV28	TRBJ1-2	CASSLSGNYGYTF	TGTGCCAGCAGTTTATCAGGGAACTATGGCTACACCTTC
.	many	TRBV27	TRBJ1-2	CASSLGAEWTF	TGTGCCAGCAGTTTAGGGGCAGAGTGGACCTTC
TRBD1	once	TRBV18	TRBJ1-2	CASSPGTGESYGYTF	TGTGCCAGCTCACCGGGGACAGGGGAGAGCTATGGCTACACCTTC
TRBD1	.	TRBV2	TRBJ1-4	CASRETGVEKLFF	TGTGCCAGCAGGGAGACAGGGGTTGAAAAACTGTTTTTT
.	few	TRBV5-1	TRBJ1-2	CASSVAGLNYGYTF	TGCGCCAGCAGCGTTGCGGGACTGAACTATGGCTACACCTTC
.	.	TRBV5-4	TRBJ2-7	CASSLAGEGSYEQYF	TGTGCCAGCAGCTTGGCAGGGGAGGGCTCCTACGAGCAGTACTTC
.	once	TRBV6-5	TRBJ1-1	CAIAGFMNTEAFF	TGTGCCATCGCCGGTTTCATGAACACTGAAGCTTTCTTT
.	few	TRBV4-1	TRBJ1-1	CASSPTRRNTEAFF	TGCGCCAGCAGCCCAACAAGGAGGAACACTGAAGCTTTCTTT
.	.	TRBV9	TRBJ2-2	CASSVESAGKTGELFF	TGTGCCAGCAGCGTAGAATCGGCAGGGAAGACCGGGGAGCTGTTTTTT
.	.	TRBV5-1	TRBJ2-2	CASSLYLQVNTGELFF	TGCGCCAGCAGCTTGTATTTACAGGTGAACACCGGGGAGCTGTTTTTT
.	.	TRBV29-1	TRBJ2-7	CSVRQVDEQYF	TGCAGCGTTAGGCAGGTAGACGAGCAGTACTTC
.	.	TRBV7-9	TRBJ1-2	CASSFDIPNYGYTF	TGTGCCAGCAGCTTCGACATTCCTAACTATGGCTACACCTTC
.	few	TRBV2	TRBJ1-2	CASRGDFNYGYTF	TGTGCCAGCCGTGGGGACTTTAACTATGGCTACACCTTC
.	.	TRBV7-2	TRBJ2-2	CASSLGRGTGELFF	TGTGCCAGCAGCTTGGGGAGAGGGACCGGGGAGCTGTTTTTT
TRBD2	.	TRBV5-6	TRBJ2-2	CASSSRLAANTGELFF	TGTGCCAGCAGCTCTCGACTAGCGGCGAACACCGGGGAGCTGTTTTTT
.	.	TRBV5-1	TRBJ1-1	CASSLSLSTMNTEAFF	TGCGCCAGCAGCTTGTCTTTGAGCACTATGAACACTGAAGCTTTCTTT
TRBD1	few	TRBV6-5	TRBJ2-7	CASRATGGYEQYF	TGTGCCAGCAGAGCGACAGGGGGCTACGAGCAGTACTTC
.	once	TRBV9	TRBJ1-6	CASSVGQNNSPLHF	TGTGCCAGCAGCGTGGGCCAGAATAATTCACCCCTCCACTTT
.	.	TRBV19	TRBJ1-6	CASRTGGDSPLHF	TGTGCCAGTCGGACCGGGGGGGATTCACCCCTCCACTTT
TRBD2	.	TRBV7-3	TRBJ2-3	CASSNRTSGTQYF	TGTGCCAGCAGCAACAGGACTAGCGGAACGCAGTATTTT
TRBD1	.	TRBV25-1	TRBJ1-2	CASSHGTAGFYGYTF	TGTGCCAGCAGTCATGGGACAGCCGGATTTTATGGCTACACCTTC
.	.	TRBV11-2	TRBJ2-3	CASSPWGGHTDTQYF	TGTGCCAGCAGCCCTTGGGGGGGACACACAGATACGCAGTATTTT
TRBD1	.	TRBV24-1	TRBJ2-1	CATSDPTGGSEQFF	TGTGCCACCAGTGACCCGACAGGGGGCAGTGAGCAGTTCTTC
TRBD2	.	TRBV27	TRBJ2-3	CASSPFDSGGVTDTQYF	TGTGCCAGCAGTCCCTTCGATAGCGGGGGGGTCACAGATACGCAGTATTTT
TRBD1	.	TRBV29-1	TRBJ2-1	CSAQPGQGYNEQFF	TGCAGCGCCCAACCGGGACAGGGATACAATGAGCAGTTCTTC
.	.	TRBV2	TRBJ2-2	CASSEVQVVNTGELFF	TGTGCCAGCAGTGAAGTTCAGGTCGTTAACACCGGGGAGCTGTTTTTT
.	.	TRBV5-1	TRBJ1-3	CASSGGETGNTIYF	TGCGCCAGCAGCGGCGGAGAGACTGGAAACACCATATATTTT
TRBD2	.	TRBV4-2	TRBJ2-1	CASSQVSSGEGNEQFF	TGTGCCAGCAGCCAAGTCTCCAGCGGGGAAGGGAATGAGCAGTTCTTC
TRBD1	.	TRBV2	TRBJ1-3	CASSFDRGTGNTIYF	TGTGCCAGCAGTTTTGACAGGGGAACCGGAAACACCATATATTTT
.	.	TRBV21-1	TRBJ1-1	CASSEPGQGSNTEAFF	TGTGCCAGCAGCGAACCGGGACAGGGGTCGAACACTGAAGCTTTCTTT
.	.	TRBV19	TRBJ1-4	CASSIDPRQALREKLFF	TGTGCCAGTAGTATAGATCCAAGACAGGCCCTGCGAGAAAAACTGTTTTTT
TRBD2	once	TRBV5-6	TRBJ2-7	CASSPGDAGGSYEQYF	TGTGCCAGCAGCCCAGGGGATGCGGGGGGGTCCTACGAGCAGTACTTC
.	.	TRBV19	TRBJ1-1	CASSIVGVRTEAFF	TGTGCCAGTAGTATAGTAGGGGTACGGACTGAAGCTTTCTTT
.	.	TRBV4-1	TRBJ1-6	CASSPLGSQGGSYNSPLHF	TGCGCCAGCAGCCCGTTGGGGTCCCAAGGGGGCTCCTATAATTCACCCCTCCACTTT
.	few	TRBV20-1	TRBJ1-5	CSASRSNQPQHF	TGCAGTGCTAGTCGTAGCAATCAGCCCCAGCATTTT
.	.	TRBV7-9	TRBJ2-7	CASSLDGSEEQYF	TGTGCCAGCAGCCTAGATGGGTCGGAGGAGCAGTACTTC
.	.	TRBV15	TRBJ1-3	CATSRESGGTGNTIYF	TGTGCCACCAGCAGAGAGTCGGGGGGTACTGGAAACACCATATATTTT
TRBD1	.	TRBV30	TRBJ1-6	CASQQGARSPLHF	TGTGCCTCTCAACAGGGGGCTCGATCACCCCTCCACTTT
TRBD1	.	TRBV18	TRBJ2-7	CASSPIQGVYGEQYF	TGTGCCAGCTCACCAATACAGGGGGTTTATGGCGAGCAGTACTTC